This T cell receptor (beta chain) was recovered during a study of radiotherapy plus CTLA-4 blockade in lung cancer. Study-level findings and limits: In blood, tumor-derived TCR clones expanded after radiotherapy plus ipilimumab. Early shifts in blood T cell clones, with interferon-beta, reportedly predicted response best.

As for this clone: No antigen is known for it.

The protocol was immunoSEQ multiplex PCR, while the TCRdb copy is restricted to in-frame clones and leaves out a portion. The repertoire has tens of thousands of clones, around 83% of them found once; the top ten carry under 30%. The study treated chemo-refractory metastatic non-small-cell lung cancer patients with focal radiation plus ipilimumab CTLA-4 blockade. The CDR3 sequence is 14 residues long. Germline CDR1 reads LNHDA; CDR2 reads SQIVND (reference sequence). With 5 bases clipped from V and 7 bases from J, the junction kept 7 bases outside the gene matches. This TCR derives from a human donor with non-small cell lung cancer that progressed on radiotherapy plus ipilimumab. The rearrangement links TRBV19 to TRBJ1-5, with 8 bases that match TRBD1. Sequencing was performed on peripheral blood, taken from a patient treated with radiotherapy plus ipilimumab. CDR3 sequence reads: CASSVGQVHQPQHF. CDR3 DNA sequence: TGTGCCAGTAGTGTGGGACAGGTCCACCAGCCCCAGCATTTT.